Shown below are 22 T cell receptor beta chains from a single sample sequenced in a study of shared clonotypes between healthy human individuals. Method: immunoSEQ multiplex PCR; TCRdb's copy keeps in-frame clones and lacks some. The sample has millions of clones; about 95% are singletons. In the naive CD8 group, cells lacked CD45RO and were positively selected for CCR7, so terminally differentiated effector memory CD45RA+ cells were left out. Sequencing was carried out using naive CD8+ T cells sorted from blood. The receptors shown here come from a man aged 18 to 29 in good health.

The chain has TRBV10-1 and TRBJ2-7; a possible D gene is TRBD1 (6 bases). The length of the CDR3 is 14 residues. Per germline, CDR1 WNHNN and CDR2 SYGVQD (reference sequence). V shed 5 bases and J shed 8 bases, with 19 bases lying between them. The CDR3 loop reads CASSPYREGSKQYF. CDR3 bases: TGCGCCAGCAGTCCCTACAGGGAAGGTAGCAAGCAGTACTTC.

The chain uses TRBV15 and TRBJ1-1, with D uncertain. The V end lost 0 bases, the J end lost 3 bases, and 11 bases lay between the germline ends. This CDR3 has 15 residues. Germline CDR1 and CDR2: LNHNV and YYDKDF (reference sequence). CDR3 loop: CATSREQASYTEAFF. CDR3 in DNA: TGTGCCACCAGCAGAGAGCAGGCATCTTACACTGAAGCTTTCTTT.

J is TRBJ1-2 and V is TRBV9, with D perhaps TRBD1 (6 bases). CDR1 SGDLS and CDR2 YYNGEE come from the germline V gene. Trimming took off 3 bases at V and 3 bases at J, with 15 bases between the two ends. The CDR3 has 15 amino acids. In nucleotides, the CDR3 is TGTGCCAGCAGCGCATCAGGGGAATGGGACTATGGCTACACCTTC. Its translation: CASSASGEWDYGYTF.

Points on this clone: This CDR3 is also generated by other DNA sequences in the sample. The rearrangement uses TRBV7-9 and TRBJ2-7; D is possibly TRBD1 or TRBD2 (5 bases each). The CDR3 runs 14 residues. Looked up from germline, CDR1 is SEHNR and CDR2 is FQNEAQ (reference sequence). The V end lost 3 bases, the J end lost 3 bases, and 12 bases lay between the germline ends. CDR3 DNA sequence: TGTGCCAGCAGCTTCCGGCAGGGAGACTACGAGCAGTACTTC. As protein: CASSFRQGDYEQYF.

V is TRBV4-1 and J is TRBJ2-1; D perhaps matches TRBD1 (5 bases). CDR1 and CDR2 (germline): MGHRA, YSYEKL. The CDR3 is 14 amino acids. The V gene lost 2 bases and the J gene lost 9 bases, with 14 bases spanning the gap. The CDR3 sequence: CASSQLGHPGEQFF. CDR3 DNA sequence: TGCGCCAGCAGCCAATTAGGACATCCTGGTGAGCAGTTCTTC.

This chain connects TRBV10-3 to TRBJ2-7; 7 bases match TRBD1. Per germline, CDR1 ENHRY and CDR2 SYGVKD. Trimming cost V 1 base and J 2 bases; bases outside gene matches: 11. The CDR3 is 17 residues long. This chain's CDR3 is CAISELPRQGFAYEQYF. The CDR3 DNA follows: TGTGCCATCAGTGAGTTACCGCGACAGGGATTTGCCTACGAGCAGTACTTC.

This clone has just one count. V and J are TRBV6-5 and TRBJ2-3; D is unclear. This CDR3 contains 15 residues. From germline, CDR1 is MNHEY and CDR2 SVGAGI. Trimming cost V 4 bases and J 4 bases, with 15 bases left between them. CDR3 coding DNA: TGTGCCAGCAGTTTTGCCCCAGAGGCGGCAGATACGCAGTATTTT. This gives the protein CASSFAPEAADTQYF.

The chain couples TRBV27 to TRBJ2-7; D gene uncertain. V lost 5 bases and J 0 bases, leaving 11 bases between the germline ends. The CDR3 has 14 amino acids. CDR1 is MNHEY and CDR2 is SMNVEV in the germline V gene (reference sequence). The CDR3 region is CASSPGALSYEQYF. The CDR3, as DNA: TGTGCCAGCAGTCCCGGTGCCCTCTCCTACGAGCAGTACTTC.

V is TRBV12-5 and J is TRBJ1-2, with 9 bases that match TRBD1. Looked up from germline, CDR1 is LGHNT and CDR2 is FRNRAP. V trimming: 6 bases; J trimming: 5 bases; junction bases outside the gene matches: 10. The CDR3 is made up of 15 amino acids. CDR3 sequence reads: CASGVPGQGLYGYTF. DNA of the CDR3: TGTGCTAGTGGGGTACCGGGACAGGGTCTTTATGGCTACACCTTC.

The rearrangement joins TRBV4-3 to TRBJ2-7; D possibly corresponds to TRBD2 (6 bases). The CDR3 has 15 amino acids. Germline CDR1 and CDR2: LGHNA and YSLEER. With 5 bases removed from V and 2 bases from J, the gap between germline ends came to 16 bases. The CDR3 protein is CASSITSLSPYEQYF. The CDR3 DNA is TGCGCCAGCAGCATCACTAGCTTATCCCCCTACGAGCAGTACTTC.

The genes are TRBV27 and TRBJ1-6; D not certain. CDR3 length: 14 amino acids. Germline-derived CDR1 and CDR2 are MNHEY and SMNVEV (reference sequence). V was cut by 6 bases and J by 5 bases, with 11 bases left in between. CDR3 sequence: CASRSLGNNSPLHF. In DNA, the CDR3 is TGTGCCAGCAGGTCTTTGGGAAATAATTCACCCCTCCACTTT.

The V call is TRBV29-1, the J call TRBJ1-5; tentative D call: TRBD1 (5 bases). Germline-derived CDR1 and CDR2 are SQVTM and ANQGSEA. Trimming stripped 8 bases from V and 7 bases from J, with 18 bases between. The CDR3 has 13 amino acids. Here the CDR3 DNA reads TGCAGCCGGGTCCAGCAGGGAGGGCAGCCCCAGCATTTT. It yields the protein CSRVQQGGQPQHF.

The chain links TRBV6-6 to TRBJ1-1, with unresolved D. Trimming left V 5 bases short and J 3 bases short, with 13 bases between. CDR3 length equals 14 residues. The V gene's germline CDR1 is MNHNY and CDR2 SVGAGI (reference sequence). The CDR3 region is CASSPMTDYTEAFF. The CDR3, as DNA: TGTGCCAGCAGTCCAATGACTGATTACACTGAAGCTTTCTTT.

The CDR3 region is CASSVGTGQETQYF. CDR3 in DNA: TGTGCCAGCAGCGTTGGGACAGGTCAAGAGACCCAGTACTTC. The chain recombines TRBV2 with TRBJ2-5; TRBD1 aligns across 8 bases. Germline CDR1 SNHLY, CDR2 FYNNEI. The length of the CDR3 is 14 residues. V gave up 6 bases and J gave up 2 bases; unmatched junction bases: 5.

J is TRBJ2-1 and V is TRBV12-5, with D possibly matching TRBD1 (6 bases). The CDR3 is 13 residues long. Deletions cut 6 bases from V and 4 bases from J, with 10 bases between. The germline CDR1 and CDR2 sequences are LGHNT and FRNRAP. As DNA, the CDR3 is TGTGCTAGTGGGCGGACAGTTTACAATGAGCAGTTCTTC. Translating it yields CASGRTVYNEQFF.

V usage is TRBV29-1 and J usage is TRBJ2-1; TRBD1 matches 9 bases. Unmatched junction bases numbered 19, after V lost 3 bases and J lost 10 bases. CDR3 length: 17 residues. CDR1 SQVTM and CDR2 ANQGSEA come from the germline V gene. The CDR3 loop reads CSVESFGDRAPLGEQFF. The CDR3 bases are TGCAGCGTTGAGTCGTTTGGGGACAGGGCCCCACTGGGCGAGCAGTTCTTC.

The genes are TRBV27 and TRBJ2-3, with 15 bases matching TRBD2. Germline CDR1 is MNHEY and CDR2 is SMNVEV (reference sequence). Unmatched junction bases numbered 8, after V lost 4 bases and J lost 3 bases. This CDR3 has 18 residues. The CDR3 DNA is TGTGCCAGCAGTTCCGGACTAGCGGGAGGGCGAAGAACAGATACGCAGTATTTT. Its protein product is CASSSGLAGGRRTDTQYF.

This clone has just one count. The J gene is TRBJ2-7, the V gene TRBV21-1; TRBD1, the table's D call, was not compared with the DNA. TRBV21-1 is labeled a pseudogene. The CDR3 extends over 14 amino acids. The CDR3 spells CASRRQGSSYEQYF. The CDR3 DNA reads TGTGCCAGCAGGCGACAGGGAAGCTCCTACGAGCAGTACTTC.

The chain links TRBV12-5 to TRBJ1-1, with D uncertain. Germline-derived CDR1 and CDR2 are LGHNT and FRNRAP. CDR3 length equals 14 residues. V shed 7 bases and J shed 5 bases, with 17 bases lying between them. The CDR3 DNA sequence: TGTGCTAGTGCCTCTAGGCTGGGAAGTACTGAAGCTTTCTTT. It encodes CASASRLGSTEAFF.

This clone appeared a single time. CDR3 sequence: CASSLASGNTIYF. CDR3 nucleotides: TGTGCCAGCAGTTTGGCCTCTGGAAACACCATATATTTT. V usage is TRBV27 and J usage is TRBJ1-3; no definite D call. V gave up 3 bases and J gave up 0 bases, with 3 bases separating them. Looked up from germline, CDR1 is MNHEY and CDR2 is SMNVEV (reference sequence). The CDR3 has 13 amino acids.

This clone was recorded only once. As DNA, the CDR3 is TGCAGCGTTGTTTCGGCGGACTACAATGAGCAGTTCTTC. It codes for CSVVSADYNEQFF. The chain joins TRBV29-1 to TRBJ2-1; D is ambiguous. Looked up from germline, CDR1 is SQVTM and CDR2 is ANQGSEA. Trimming cost V 4 bases and J 3 bases, with 10 bases left between them. The CDR3 runs to 13 residues.

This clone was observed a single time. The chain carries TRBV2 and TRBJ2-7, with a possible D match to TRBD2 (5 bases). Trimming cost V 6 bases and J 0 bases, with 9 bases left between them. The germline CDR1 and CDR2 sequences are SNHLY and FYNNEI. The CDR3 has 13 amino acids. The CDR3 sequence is CASRSGNSYEQYF. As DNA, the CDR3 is TGTGCCAGCAGATCCGGGAACTCCTACGAGCAGTACTTC.